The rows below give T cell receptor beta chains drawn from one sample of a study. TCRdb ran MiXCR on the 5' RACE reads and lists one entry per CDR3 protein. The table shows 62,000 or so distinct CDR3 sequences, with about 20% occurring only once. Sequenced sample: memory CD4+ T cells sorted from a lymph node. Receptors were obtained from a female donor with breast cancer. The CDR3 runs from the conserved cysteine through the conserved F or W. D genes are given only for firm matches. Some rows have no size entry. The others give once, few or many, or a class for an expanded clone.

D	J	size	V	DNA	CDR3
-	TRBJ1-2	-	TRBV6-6	TGTGCCAGCAGTTATAAGGGTGAAGGCTACACCTTC	CASSYKGEGYTF
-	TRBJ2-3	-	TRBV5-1	TGCGCCAGCAACTTGGATGGCGGGAAATCTTATACGCAGTATTTT	CASNLDGGKSYTQYF
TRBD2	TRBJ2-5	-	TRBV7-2	TGTGCCAGCAGCATCGGGACTAGCCGGGAGACCCAGTACTTC	CASSIGTSRETQYF
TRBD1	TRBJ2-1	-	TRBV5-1	TGCGCCAGCAGCTTCCAAACAGGGGGCAATGAGCAGTTCTTC	CASSFQTGGNEQFF
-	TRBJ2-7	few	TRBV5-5	TGTGCCAGCAGCTTGGGGCACACCGCCTACGAGCAGTACTTC	CASSLGHTAYEQYF
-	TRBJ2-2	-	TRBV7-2	TGTGCCAGCAGCTCGGTCAGTAGGGTGAATACCAGGGAGCTGTTTTTT	CASSSVSRVNTRELFF
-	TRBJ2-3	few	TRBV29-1	TGCAGCGTTGATAAGTCCACAGATACGCAGTATTTT	CSVDKSTDTQYF
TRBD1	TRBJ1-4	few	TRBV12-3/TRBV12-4	TGTGCCAGCAGTTTAAGACAGGGGGCCTATGAAAAACTGTTTTTT	CASSLRQGAYEKLFF
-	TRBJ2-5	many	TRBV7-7	TGTGCTAGCAGCTTAACAGCCAAAGAGACCCAGTACTTC	CASSLTAKETQYF
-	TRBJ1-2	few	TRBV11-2	TGTGCCAGCAGCCCCCAGGTGGGGCCGGAAGGCTACACCTTC	CASSPQVGPEGYTF
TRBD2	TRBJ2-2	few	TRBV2	TGTGCCAGCTGCTCCTCACCCGGGACTAGTAGTGGGGAGCTGTTTTTT	CASCSSPGTSSGELFF
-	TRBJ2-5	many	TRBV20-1	TGCAGTGCTAGAGTCTTCGGGGGAGAGGGGGGAGAGACCCAGTACTTC	CSARVFGGEGGETQYF
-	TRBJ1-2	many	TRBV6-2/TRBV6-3	TGTGCCAGCAGTTACGCCGTCAGTACTAATGGCTACACCTTC	CASSYAVSTNGYTF
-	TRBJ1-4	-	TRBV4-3	TGCGCCAGCAGCCCCAGACCGACAACTAATGAAAAACTGTTTTTT	CASSPRPTTNEKLFF
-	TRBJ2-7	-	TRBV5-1	TGCGCCAGCACCAGAGACCGGTCCGAGCAGTACTTC	CASTRDRSEQYF
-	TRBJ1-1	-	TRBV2	TGTGCCAGCGGGCGGCAACACAACACTGAAGCTTTCTTT	CASGRQHNTEAFF
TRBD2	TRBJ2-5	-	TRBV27	TGTGCCAGCAGTGGGGGACTAGCGGGATATCAAGAGACCCAGTACTTC	CASSGGLAGYQETQYF
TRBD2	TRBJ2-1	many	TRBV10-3	TGTGCCACCGGCGGGACTAGCGCCGATGAGCAGTTCTTC	CATGGTSADEQFF
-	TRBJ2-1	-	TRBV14	TGTGCCAGCAGCCAAGATTCAGTCAGGGGCGATGAGCAGTTCTTC	CASSQDSVRGDEQFF
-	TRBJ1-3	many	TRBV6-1	TGTGCCAGCAGACCGACAGGCTCTGGAAACACCATATATTTT	CASRPTGSGNTIYF
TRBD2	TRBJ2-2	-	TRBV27	TGTGCCAGCAAACTGGCGGGAGGGCACACCGGGGAGCTGTTTTTT	CASKLAGGHTGELFF
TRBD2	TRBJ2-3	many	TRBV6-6	TGTGCCAGCAGTGACCCCGCCCTAGCGGGAGGAGATACGCAGTATTTT	CASSDPALAGGDTQYF
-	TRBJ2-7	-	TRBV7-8	TGTGCCAGCAGCCCGAGGGGACGACATGGCTACGAGCAGTACTTC	CASSPRGRHGYEQYF
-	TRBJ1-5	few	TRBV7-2	TGTGCCTGCAGCTCCCGGGACTCTCTCCCCCAGCATTTT	CACSSRDSLPQHF
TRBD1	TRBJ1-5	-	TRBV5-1	TGCGCCAGCAGCTCAGGGGGCGCCGATCAGCCCCAGCATTTT	CASSSGGADQPQHF
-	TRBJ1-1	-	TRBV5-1	TGCGCCAGCAGTACAGAAATGAACACTGAAGCTTTCTTT	CASSTEMNTEAFF
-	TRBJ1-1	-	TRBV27	TGTGCCAGCAGTTTAAGGGGCCACACTGAAGCTTTCTTT	CASSLRGHTEAFF
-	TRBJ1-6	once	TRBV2	TGTGCCAGCAGTCGGGACTATAATTCACCCCTCCACTTT	CASSRDYNSPLHF
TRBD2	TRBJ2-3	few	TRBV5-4	TGTGCCAGCAGCATAGCGGGAGGCACAGATACGCAGTATTTT	CASSIAGGTDTQYF
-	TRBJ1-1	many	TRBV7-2	TGTGCCAGCAGCTTACAAGAGAACACTGAAGCTTTCTTT	CASSLQENTEAFF
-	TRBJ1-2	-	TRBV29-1	TGCAGCGTGTACAAGGGGGGGACTAACTATGGCTACACCTTC	CSVYKGGTNYGYTF
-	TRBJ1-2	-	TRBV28	TGTGCCAGCAAGCGGGAGGTGTATGGCTACACCTTC	CASKREVYGYTF
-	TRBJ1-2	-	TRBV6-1	TGTGCCAGCAGCCCGAGATCGGGGGGCTACACCTTC	CASSPRSGGYTF
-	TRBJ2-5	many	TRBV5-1	TGCGCCAGCAGCTTGTCGGGACACCCAGGGGAGACCCAGTACTTC	CASSLSGHPGETQYF
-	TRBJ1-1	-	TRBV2	TGTGCCAGCAACCCATTGGGTATGAACACTGAAGCTTTCTTT	CASNPLGMNTEAFF
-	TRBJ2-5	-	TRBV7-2	TGTGCCAGCAGCCTACCGACGGGTTATGAGGAGACCCAGTACTTC	CASSLPTGYEETQYF
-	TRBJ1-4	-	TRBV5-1	TGCGCCAGCAGCCAATTTTTGGGGCAGCTTAATGAAAAACTGTTTTTT	CASSQFLGQLNEKLFF
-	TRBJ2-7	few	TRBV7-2	TGTGCCAGCAGCATATCGGACTCCCAAGGGGAGCAGTACTTC	CASSISDSQGEQYF
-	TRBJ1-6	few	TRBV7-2	TGTGCCAGCACCATCACCAGGTCGGGGTCACCCCTCCACTTT	CASTITRSGSPLHF
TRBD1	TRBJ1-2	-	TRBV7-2	TGTGCCAGCAGCTTAGGGGACAGGAACTATGGCTACACCTTC	CASSLGDRNYGYTF
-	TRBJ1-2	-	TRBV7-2	TGTGCCAGCAGCGCGGACGGGGGGCTGGGTGGCTACACCTTC	CASSADGGLGGYTF
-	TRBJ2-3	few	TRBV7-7	TGTGCTAGCAGCTTGGCAAACACAGATACGCAGTATTTT	CASSLANTDTQYF
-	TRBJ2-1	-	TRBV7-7	TGTGCTAGCAGCTTAGATGTCCGGGATGAGCAGTTCTTC	CASSLDVRDEQFF
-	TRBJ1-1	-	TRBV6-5	TGTGCCAGCAGCCTCCCGGGGAGTGAAGCTTTCTTT	CASSLPGSEAFF
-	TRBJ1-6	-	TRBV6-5	TGTGCCAGCAGTTTCTTGACACTTAATTCACCCCTCCACTTT	CASSFLTLNSPLHF
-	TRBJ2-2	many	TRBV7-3	TGTGCCAGCAGCTTAAACGGGGGCACCGGGGAGCTGTTTTTT	CASSLNGGTGELFF
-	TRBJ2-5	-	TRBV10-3	TGTGCCATCAGTCCACTCTCAGGGGCTCAAGAGACCCAGTACTTC	CAISPLSGAQETQYF
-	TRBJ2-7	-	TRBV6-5	TGTGCCAGCAGTCGCCGGACAGCCTTTTACGAGCAGTACTTC	CASSRRTAFYEQYF
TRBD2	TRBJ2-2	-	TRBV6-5	TGTGCCAGCATCCCTCGTTGGACTAGCGGGATCCGTAAAGGCACCGGGGAGCTGTTTTTT	CASIPRWTSGIRKGTGELFF
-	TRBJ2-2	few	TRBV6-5	TGTGCCAGCAGTTACTATGGCGAACCCCCCCGGGAGCTGTTTTTT	CASSYYGEPPRELFF
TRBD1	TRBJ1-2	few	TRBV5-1	TGCGCCAGCAGCCGGGACAGTTCGATCTATGGCTACACCTTC	CASSRDSSIYGYTF